This TCR beta chain came from a study of CD8 T cells in Susac syndrome. Germline CDR1 and CDR2: SQVTM and ANQGSEA. CDR3 length equals 13 residues. V was pared by 6 bases and J by 3 bases, with 5 bases of the junction left unmatched. This clonotype showed up just once. With random hexamers, 0.5 to 1 ug RNA was reverse transcribed. TCRdb re-derived calls from the immunoSEQ multiplex PCR reads in MiXCR, one entry per CDR3 protein. This table holds approximately 190,000 distinct CDR3 sequences, around 95% found once. The TCR was taken from a human donor with Susac syndrome. Input material: CD4+ T cells from PBMCs. This chain uses TRBV29-1 with TRBJ1-5, with 7 bases matching TRBD1. CDR3 sequence (DNA): TGCAGCGTGGGGGACAGTGACAATCAGCCCCAGCATTTT. Translation gives CSVGDSDNQPQHF.